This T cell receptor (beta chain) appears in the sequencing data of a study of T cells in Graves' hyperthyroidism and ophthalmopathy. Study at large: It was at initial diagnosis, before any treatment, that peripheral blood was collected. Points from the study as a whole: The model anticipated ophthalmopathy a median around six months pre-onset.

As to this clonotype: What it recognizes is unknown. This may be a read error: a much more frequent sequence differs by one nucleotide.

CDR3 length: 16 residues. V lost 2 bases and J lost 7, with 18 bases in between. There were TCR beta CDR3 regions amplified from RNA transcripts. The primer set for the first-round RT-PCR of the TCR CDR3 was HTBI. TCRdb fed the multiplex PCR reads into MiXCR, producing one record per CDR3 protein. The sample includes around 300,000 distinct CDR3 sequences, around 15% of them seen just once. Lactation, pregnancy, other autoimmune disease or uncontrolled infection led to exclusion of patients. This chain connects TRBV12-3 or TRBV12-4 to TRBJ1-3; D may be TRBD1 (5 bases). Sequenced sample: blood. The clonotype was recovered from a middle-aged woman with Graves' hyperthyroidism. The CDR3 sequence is CASSLSGRGLENTIYF. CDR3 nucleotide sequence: TGTGCCAGCAGTTTAAGCGGCCGGGGCCTGGAGAACACCATATATTTT.